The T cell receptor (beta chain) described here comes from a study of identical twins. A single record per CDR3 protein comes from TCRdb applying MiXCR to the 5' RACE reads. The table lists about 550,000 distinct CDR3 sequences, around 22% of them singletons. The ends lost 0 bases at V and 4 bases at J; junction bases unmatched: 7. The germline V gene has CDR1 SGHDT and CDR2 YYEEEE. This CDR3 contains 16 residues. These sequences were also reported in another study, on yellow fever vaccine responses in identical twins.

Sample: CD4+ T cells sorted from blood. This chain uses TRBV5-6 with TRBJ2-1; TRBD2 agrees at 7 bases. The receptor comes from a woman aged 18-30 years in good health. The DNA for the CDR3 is TGTGCCAGCAGCTTGGGGTTTGGACTAGAATACAATGAGCAGTTCTTC. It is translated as CASSLGFGLEYNEQFF. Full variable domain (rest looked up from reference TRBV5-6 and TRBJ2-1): DAGVTQSPTHLIKTRGQQVTLRCSPKSGHDTVSWYQQALGQGPQFIFQYYEEEERQRGNFPDRFSGHQFPNYSSELNVNALLLGDSALYLCASSLGFGLEYNEQFFGPGTRLTVL.